This T cell receptor beta chain was profiled in a study of T cell clones after liver transplantation. The overall study: Immunosuppression withdrawal was tried within 2 years after liver transplantation in this trial. Standard immunosuppression, with no induction, continued until 12-24 months after transplant. Study-wide points: Graft donor-reactive T cells may have migrated into the graft rather than being deleted. A significant post-transplant drop in circulating graft-donor-reactive CD4 TCRbeta sequences occurred in most of the 8 subjects.

Here immunoSEQ multiplex PCR was the method, and the copy in TCRdb shows in-frame clones only, minus some. This table holds roughly 19,000 clones, 80% to 90% found once. Details on this clone: Its cognate antigen is unknown.

Germline V gene lookup returns CDR1 SGDLS and CDR2 YYNGEE. The CDR3 covers 11 residues. V was shortened by 3 bases and J by 10 bases, with 8 bases between the two germline ends. This chain connects TRBV9 to TRBJ1-3; D ambiguous. The TCR originated in a human patient who received a liver transplant. A share of the T cells may be of graft donor origin. Sequenced here: CD8+ T cells from blood, sampled approximately 3.5 years after liver transplant. Here the CDR3 DNA reads TGTGCCAGCAGCGCCGGCGGGACCATATATTTT. This translates into CASSAGGTIYF.